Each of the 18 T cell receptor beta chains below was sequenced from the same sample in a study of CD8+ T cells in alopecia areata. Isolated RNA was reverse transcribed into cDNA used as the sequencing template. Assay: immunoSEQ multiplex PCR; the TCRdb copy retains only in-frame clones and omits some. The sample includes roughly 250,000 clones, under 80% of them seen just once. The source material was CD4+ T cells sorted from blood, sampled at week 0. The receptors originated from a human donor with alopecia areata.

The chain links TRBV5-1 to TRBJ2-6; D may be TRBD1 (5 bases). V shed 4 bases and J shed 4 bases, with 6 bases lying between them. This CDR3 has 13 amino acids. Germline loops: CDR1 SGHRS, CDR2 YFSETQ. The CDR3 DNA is TGCGCCAGCAGCCAGGGAGGGGCCAACGTCCTGACTTTC. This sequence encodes CASSQGGANVLTF.

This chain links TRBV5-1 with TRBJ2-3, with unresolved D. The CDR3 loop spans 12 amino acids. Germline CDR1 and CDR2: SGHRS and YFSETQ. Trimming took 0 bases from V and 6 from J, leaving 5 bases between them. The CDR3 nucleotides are TGCGCCAGCAGCTTGGATGTGGATACGCAGTATTTT. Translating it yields CASSLDVDTQYF. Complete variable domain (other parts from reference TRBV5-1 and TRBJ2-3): KAGVTQTPRYLIKTRGQQVTLSCSPISGHRSVSWYQQTPGQGLQFLFEYFSETQRNKGNFPGRFSGRQFSNSRSEMNVSTLELGDSALYLCASSLDVDTQYFGPGTRLTVL.

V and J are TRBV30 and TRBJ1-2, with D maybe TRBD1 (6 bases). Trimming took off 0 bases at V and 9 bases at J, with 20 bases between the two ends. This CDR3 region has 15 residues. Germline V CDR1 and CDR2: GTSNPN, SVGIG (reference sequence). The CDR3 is CAWSVKSGASTSYTF. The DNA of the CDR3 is TGTGCCTGGAGTGTAAAGTCAGGGGCAAGCACGAGCTACACCTTC.

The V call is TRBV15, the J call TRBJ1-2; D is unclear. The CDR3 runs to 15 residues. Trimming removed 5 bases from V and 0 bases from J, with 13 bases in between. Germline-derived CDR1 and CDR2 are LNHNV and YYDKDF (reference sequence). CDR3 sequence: CATSEGRVANYGYTF. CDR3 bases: TGTGCCACCAGCGAGGGAAGAGTTGCTAACTATGGCTACACCTTC. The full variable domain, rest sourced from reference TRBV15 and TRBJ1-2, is DAMVIQNPRYQVTQFGKPVTLSCSQTLNHNVMYWYQQKSSQAPKLLFHYYDKDFNNEADTPDNFQSRRPNTSFCFLDIRSPGLGDTAMYLCATSEGRVANYGYTFGSGTRLTVV.

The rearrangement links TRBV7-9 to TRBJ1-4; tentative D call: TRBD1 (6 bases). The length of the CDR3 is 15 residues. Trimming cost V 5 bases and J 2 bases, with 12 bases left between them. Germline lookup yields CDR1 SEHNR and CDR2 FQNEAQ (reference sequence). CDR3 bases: TGTGCCAGCAGCCCCCTTCAGGGGACTAATGAAAAACTGTTTTTT. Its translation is CASSPLQGTNEKLFF. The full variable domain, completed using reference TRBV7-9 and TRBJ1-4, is DTGVSQNPRHKITKRGQNVTFRCDPISEHNRLYWYRQTLGQGPEFLTYFQNEAQLEKSRLLSDRFSAERPKGSFSTLEIQRTEQGDSAMYLCASSPLQGTNEKLFFGSGTQLSVL.

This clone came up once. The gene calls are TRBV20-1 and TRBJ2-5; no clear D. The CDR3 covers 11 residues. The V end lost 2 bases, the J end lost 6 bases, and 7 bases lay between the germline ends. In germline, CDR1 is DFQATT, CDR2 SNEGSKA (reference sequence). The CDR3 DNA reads TGCAGTGCTAGACCTGGACAGACCCAGTACTTC. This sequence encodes CSARPGQTQYF.

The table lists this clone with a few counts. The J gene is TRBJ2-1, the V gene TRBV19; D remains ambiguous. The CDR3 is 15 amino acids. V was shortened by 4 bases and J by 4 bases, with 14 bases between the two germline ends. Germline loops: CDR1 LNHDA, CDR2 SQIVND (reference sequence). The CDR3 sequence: CASSSSRTQYNEQFF. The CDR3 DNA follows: TGTGCCAGTAGTAGCAGTAGGACCCAGTACAATGAGCAGTTCTTC. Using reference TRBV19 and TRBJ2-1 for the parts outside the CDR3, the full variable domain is DGGITQSPKYLFRKEGQNVTLSCEQNLNHDAMYWYRQDPGQGLRLIYYSQIVNDFQKGDIAEGYSVSREKKESFPLTVTSAQKNPTAFYLCASSSSRTQYNEQFFGPGTRLTVL.

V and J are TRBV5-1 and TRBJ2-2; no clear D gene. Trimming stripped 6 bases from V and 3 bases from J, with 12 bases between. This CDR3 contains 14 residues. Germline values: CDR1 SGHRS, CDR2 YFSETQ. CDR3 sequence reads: CASKEIMDTGELFF. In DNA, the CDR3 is TGCGCCAGCAAGGAGATAATGGACACCGGGGAGCTGTTTTTT.

The CDR3 spells CASSLGLGRGETQYF. CDR3 DNA: TGTGCCAGCAGCCTCGGACTGGGAAGGGGGGAGACCCAGTACTTC. The rearrangement joins TRBV9 to TRBJ2-5; D is possibly TRBD1 (6 bases). In germline, CDR1 is SGDLS, CDR2 YYNGEE. V was pared by 4 bases and J by 5 bases, with 18 bases between. The CDR3 loop spans 15 amino acids. Variable domain in full (rest from reference TRBV9 and TRBJ2-5): DSGVTQTPKHLITATGQRVTLRCSPRSGDLSVYWYQQSLDQGLQFLIQYYNGEERAKGNILERFSAQQFPDLHSELNLSSLELGDSALYFCASSLGLGRGETQYFGPGTRLLVL.

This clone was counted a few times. CDR3 nucleotide sequence: TGCAGCTCTTTCGGGGCCCAAGAGACCCAGTACTTC. Its protein is CSSFGAQETQYF. J is TRBJ2-5 and V is TRBV29-1, with D possibly being TRBD1 or TRBD2 (5 bases each). V dropped 8 bases and J dropped 1 base, with 11 bases sitting between them. Germline CDR1 is SQVTM and CDR2 is ANQGSEA. The CDR3 sequence is 12 residues long. Full variable domain (remainder filled in from reference TRBV29-1 and TRBJ2-5): SAVISQKPSRDICQRGTSLTIQCQVDSQVTMMFWYRQQPGQSLTLIATANQGSEATYESGFVIDKFPISRPNLTFSTLTVSNMSPEDSSIYLCSSFGAQETQYFGPGTRLLVL.

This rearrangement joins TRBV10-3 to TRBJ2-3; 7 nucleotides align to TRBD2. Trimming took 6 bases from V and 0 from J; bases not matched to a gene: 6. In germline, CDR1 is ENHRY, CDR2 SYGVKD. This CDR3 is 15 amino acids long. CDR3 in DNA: TGTGCCATCAGCCGCGGGGGACCCAGCACAGATACGCAGTATTTT. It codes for CAISRGGPSTDTQYF.

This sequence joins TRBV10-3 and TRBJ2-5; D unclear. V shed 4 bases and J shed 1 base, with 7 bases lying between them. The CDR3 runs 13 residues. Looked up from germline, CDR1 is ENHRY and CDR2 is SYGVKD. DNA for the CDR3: TGTGCCATCAGTGCAGAGAGCCAAGAGACCCAGTACTTC. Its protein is CAISAESQETQYF.

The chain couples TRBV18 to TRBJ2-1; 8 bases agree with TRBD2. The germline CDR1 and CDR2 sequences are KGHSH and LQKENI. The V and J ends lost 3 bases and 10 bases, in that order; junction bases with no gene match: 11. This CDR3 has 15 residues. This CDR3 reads CASSPPTAGGGEQFF. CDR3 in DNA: TGTGCCAGCTCACCCCCCACAGCCGGGGGGGGAGAGCAGTTCTTC.

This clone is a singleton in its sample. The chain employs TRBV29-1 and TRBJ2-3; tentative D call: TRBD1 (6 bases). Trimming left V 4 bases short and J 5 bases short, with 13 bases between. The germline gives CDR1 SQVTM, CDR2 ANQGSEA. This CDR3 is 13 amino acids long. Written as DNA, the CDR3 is TGCAGCGTTGCTAACACAGGGATAGATACGCAGTATTTT. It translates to CSVANTGIDTQYF.

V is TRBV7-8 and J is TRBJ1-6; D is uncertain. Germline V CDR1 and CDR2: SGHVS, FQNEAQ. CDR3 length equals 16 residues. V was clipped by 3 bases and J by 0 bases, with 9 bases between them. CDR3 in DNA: TGTGCCAGCAGCTTGATGGGAGACTCCTATAATTCACCCCTCCACTTT. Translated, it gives CASSLMGDSYNSPLHF.

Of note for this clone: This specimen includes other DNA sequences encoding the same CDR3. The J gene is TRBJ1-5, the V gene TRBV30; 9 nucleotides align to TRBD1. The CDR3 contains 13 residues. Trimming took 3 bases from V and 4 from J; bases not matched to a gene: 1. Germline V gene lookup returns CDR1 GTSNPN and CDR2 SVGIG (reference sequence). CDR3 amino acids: CAWSGTGNQPQHF. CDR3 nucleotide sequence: TGTGCCTGGAGCGGGACAGGGAATCAGCCCCAGCATTTT.

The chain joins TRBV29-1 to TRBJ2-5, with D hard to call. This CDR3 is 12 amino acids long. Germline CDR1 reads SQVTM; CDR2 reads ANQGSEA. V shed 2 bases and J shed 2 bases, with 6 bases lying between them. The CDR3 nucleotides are TGCAGCGTTGAACCCGTACAAGAGACCCAGTACTTC. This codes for CSVEPVQETQYF.

The CDR3 nucleotides read TGTGCCGCGGGGCAGTTCCAAGAGACCCAGTACTTC. It translates to CAAGQFQETQYF. This chain links TRBV18 with TRBJ2-5; D might be TRBD2 (6 bases). From germline, CDR1 is KGHSH and CDR2 LQKENI. Trimming shortened V by 11 bases and J by 1 base, and 11 bases separated the two germline ends. The CDR3 consists of 12 residues.